This T cell receptor beta chain is from a study of CD8 T cells in Susac syndrome. This CDR3 has 14 amino acids. J gave up 5 bases and V 5 bases, and 9 bases lay outside the gene matches. Germline loops: CDR1 SGHVS, CDR2 FQNEAQ. Reverse transcription of about 0.5 to 1 ug RNA was carried out with random hexamers. TCRdb reanalysed the immunoSEQ multiplex PCR reads using MiXCR and keeps one entry per CDR3 protein. The repertoire holds roughly 80,000 distinct CDR3 sequences, with 91% as singletons. This sequence joins TRBV7-8 and TRBJ2-7; 7 positions match TRBD1. This TCR was recovered from a human donor with multiple sclerosis. Sequencing input: CD8+ T cells from PBMCs. The chain's CDR3 is CASSPNDRADEQYF. The CDR3 nucleotides read TGTGCCAGCAGCCCAAATGACAGGGCGGACGAGCAGTACTTC.